The clone carrying this TCR beta chain was found once. The antigen is unknown. The ends were cut back, 1 base at V and 1 base at J, with 4 bases in the middle. Germline V lookup: CDR1 GTSNPN, CDR2 SVGIG (reference sequence). This CDR3 comprises 12 residues. This record comes from a study of cytomegalovirus exposure and HLA in healthy donors. Study-wide background: Counted in an early data release were about 86 million unique TCRs from HLA-typed donors. Study conclusions and caveats: In most subjects, TCR beta sequences reportedly gave accurate predictions of HLA-A and HLA-B alleles.

The PCR had 60 Vbeta and 13 Jbeta primers. TCRdb's table, derived via immunoSEQ multiplex PCR, lists solely in-frame clones and lacks some. The sample consists of around 140,000 clones, 70% to 80% of them appearing once. The sample comprised PBMCs. The chain recombines TRBV30 with TRBJ1-1, with unresolved D. This sequence originates from a female donor in good health and CMV-seronegative. The CDR3 reads CAWSGQNTEAFF. The CDR3, as DNA: TGTGCCTGGAGTGGTCAGAACACTGAAGCTTTCTTT.